The 22 T cell receptor beta chains listed next were all sequenced from one sample in a study of regulatory T cells in long-lasting Graves disease. Noted time point: newly diagnosed GD, antithyroid drugs for less than 3 months. PBMC-extracted RNA yielded the TCR library. Arm-PCR of CDR3 regions and iRepertoire HTBI primers were the basis on which TCR beta libraries were built. TCRdb re-analysed the multiplex PCR reads in MiXCR, keeping a single row per CDR3 protein. In the table there are about 560,000 distinct CDR3 sequences, 15% to 20% of which are singletons. The data also belong to a second study, concerning T cells in Graves' hyperthyroidism and ophthalmopathy.

This material consisted of peripheral blood mononuclear cells (PBMCs), taken at new diagnosis, from a patient treated with antithyroid drugs. These receptor sequences come from a man aged 18 to 30 with Graves disease.

This chain uses TRBV10-3 with TRBJ1-3; 7 bases are a match to TRBD1. From germline, CDR1 is ENHRY and CDR2 SYGVKD. The CDR3 loop spans 14 amino acids. Germline trimming cut 3 bases from V and 2 bases from J; bases unmatched to any gene: 1. CDR3 residues: CAISDTGAGNTIYF. In DNA form, the CDR3 reads TGTGCCATCAGTGATACAGGGGCTGGAAACACCATATATTTT.

This clonotype has only a few counts. The rearrangement uses TRBV19 and TRBJ2-7; D perhaps matches TRBD2 (5 bases). CDR3 length: 14 residues. Germline V gene lookup returns CDR1 LNHDA and CDR2 SQIVND (reference sequence). Trimming stripped 8 bases from V and 1 base from J, with 15 bases between. The CDR3 sequence: CASAPVANSYEQYF. CDR3 bases: TGTGCCAGTGCCCCGGTAGCGAATTCCTACGAGCAGTACTTC.

This clonotype was seen just once. The chain combines TRBV9 with TRBJ2-2; 8 nucleotides align to TRBD2. J lost 3 bases, V lost 4 bases, and 5 bases had no gene match. Germline CDR1 and CDR2: SGDLS and YYNGEE. CDR3 length equals 15 residues. The CDR3 here is CASSPRTSHTGELFF. CDR3 DNA sequence: TGTGCCAGCAGCCCTCGGACTAGCCACACCGGGGAGCTGTTTTTT.

The chain has TRBV30 and TRBJ2-3; D remains ambiguous. Germline V gene sequence: CDR1 GTSNPN, CDR2 SVGIG (reference sequence). Trimming stripped 1 base from V and 0 bases from J, with 8 bases between. The CDR3 consists of 14 residues. The CDR3 DNA follows: TGTGCCTGGAGTGGAACCCGGAGCACAGATACGCAGTATTTT. It codes for CAWSGTRSTDTQYF.

This clonotype was detected many times. The CDR3 protein is CSARVTSMGVHEQFF. For the CDR3, the DNA is TGCAGTGCTAGAGTGACCAGCATGGGGGTGCATGAGCAGTTCTTC. The chain uses TRBV20-1 and TRBJ2-1; D possibly matches TRBD1 or TRBD2 (5 bases each). Germline lookup yields CDR1 DFQATT and CDR2 SNEGSKA (reference sequence). V dropped 1 base and J dropped 8 bases, with 18 bases sitting between them. CDR3 size: 15 residues.

This clonotype was seen ten or more times. V and J are TRBV10-2 and TRBJ1-1, with D perhaps TRBD1 (5 bases). Germline V gene sequence: CDR1 WSHSY, CDR2 SAAADI. This CDR3 contains 15 residues. V shed 0 bases and J shed 1 base, with 9 bases lying between them. The CDR3 bases are TGCGCCAGCAGTGAGTCGAGGGGAACGAACACTGAAGCTTTCTTT. Protein: CASSESRGTNTEAFF.

Ten or more counts support this clonotype. CDR3 in amino acids: CSVAGGTYEQYF. The CDR3 region has the DNA TGCAGCGTTGCAGGGGGGACCTACGAGCAGTACTTC. This sequence joins TRBV29-1 and TRBJ2-7; a weak D match, TRBD1 (7 bases). Deletions cut 4 bases from V and 2 bases from J, with 9 bases between. There are 12 residues in the CDR3. Germline lookup yields CDR1 SQVTM and CDR2 ANQGSEA.

This clonotype was recorded a few times. The chain uses TRBV19 and TRBJ1-5; D is uncertain. CDR1 LNHDA and CDR2 SQIVND come from the germline V gene (reference sequence). V gave up 3 bases and J gave up 0 bases, with 6 bases separating them. The CDR3 extends over 14 amino acids. The CDR3 nucleotides are TGTGCCAGTAGTATCATGAATAGCAATCAGCCCCAGCATTTT. Translation gives CASSIMNSNQPQHF.

This clonotype showed up just a few times. This chain joins TRBV4-1 and TRBJ1-4; D call uncertain. This CDR3 has 15 residues. Trimming left V 1 base short and J 6 bases short, with 12 bases between. The germline V gene has CDR1 MGHRA and CDR2 YSYEKL. CDR3 nucleotides: TGCGCCAGCAGCCAAGTCGGAAATTACGATGAAAAACTGTTTTTT. This translates into CASSQVGNYDEKLFF.

The table lists this clonotype with many counts. The chain is built from TRBV27 and TRBJ1-6; 10 nucleotides align to TRBD1. V lost 9 bases, J lost 8 bases, and 16 bases stayed unmatched. The CDR3 is 17 residues long. Germline-derived CDR1 and CDR2 are MNHEY and SMNVEV (reference sequence). The CDR3 DNA reads as TGTGCCAGTCGACAGGGGGCAGGTGGGTCAGGAGATTCACCCCTCCACTTT. Its protein is CASRQGAGGSGDSPLHF.

This CDR3 reads CASSPGGATETQYF. The CDR3 region has the DNA TGTGCCAGCAGCCCCGGGGGGGCTACGGAGACCCAGTACTTC. The rearrangement uses TRBV7-9 and TRBJ2-5; 8 bases line up with TRBD2. With 5 bases clipped from V and 5 bases from J, the junction kept 7 bases outside the gene matches. CDR1 is SEHNR, CDR2 FQNEAQ, per germline (reference sequence). This CDR3 has 14 residues.

To note about this clonotype: Compared with germline, one end of the junction differs, possibly owing to a read error. The chain joins TRBV10-3 to TRBJ2-4, with 12 bases lining up with TRBD2. Germline V CDR1 and CDR2: ENHRY, SYGVKD. The CDR3 runs 13 residues. CDR3 bases: TGTGCCATCAGAGAGACTAGCGGGAGAAGGAAGTTCTTC. It is translated as CAIRETSGRRKFF.

V is TRBV12-3 or TRBV12-4 and J is TRBJ2-3, with D unclear. The CDR3 runs to 16 residues. Trimming took off 5 bases at V and 1 base at J, with 16 bases between the two ends. The CDR3 DNA follows: TGTGCCAGCAGTCCCCGCGGTACTTGGGGCACAGATACGCAGTATTTT. Translating gives CASSPRGTWGTDTQYF.

In this sample, this clonotype turned up a few times. The DNA of the CDR3 is TGTGCCTCCCGGTCTAGCGGGAGTTCCAATGAGCAGTTCTTC. It encodes CASRSSGSSNEQFF. The chain is built from TRBV4-2 and TRBJ2-1; TRBD2 agrees at 10 bases. Germline V gene lookup returns CDR1 LGHNA and CDR2 YNFKEQ. Unmatched junction bases numbered 10, after V lost 11 bases and J lost 6 bases. This CDR3 region has 14 residues.

The rearrangement joins TRBV12-3 or TRBV12-4 to TRBJ2-1; 7 bases match TRBD1. The length of the CDR3 is 14 residues. The V gene end was trimmed by 5 bases and the J gene end by 10 bases; junction bases not matched to a gene: 11. This chain's CDR3 is CASSRQSPRGEQFF. The CDR3 region has the DNA TGTGCCAGCAGTCGACAGTCTCCCAGGGGGGAGCAGTTCTTC.

This clonotype was found many times. The chain has TRBV9 and TRBJ2-7; D might be TRBD2 (6 bases). With 2 bases removed from V and 4 bases from J, the gap between germline ends came to 16 bases. The CDR3 spans 15 residues. Germline loops: CDR1 SGDLS, CDR2 YYNGEE. CDR3 in amino acids: CASSVTGTGSYEQYF. The CDR3 DNA reads TGTGCCAGCAGCGTGACCGGGACTGGCTCTTACGAGCAGTACTTC.

This chain links TRBV27 with TRBJ2-3; 8 bases are shared with TRBD2. There are 13 residues in the CDR3. Germline trimming cut 7 bases from V and 8 bases from J; bases unmatched to any gene: 8. The germline V gene has CDR1 MNHEY and CDR2 SMNVEV (reference sequence). This chain's CDR3 is CASIRREDRTQYF. The CDR3 DNA is TGTGCCAGCATCCGGCGGGAGGACCGTACGCAGTATTTT.

This clonotype was picked up a small number of times. The chain recombines TRBV11-3 with TRBJ1-4; no clear D gene. Germline lookup yields CDR1 SGHNT and CDR2 YENEEA. CDR3 length: 12 amino acids. V was clipped by 5 bases and J by 10 bases, with 11 bases between them. The CDR3, as DNA: TGTGCCAGCAGCGATACCGACGGAAAACTGTTTTTT. It yields the protein CASSDTDGKLFF.

The chain combines TRBV11-3 with TRBJ2-2; possible D gene TRBD2, 5 bases. CDR3 length: 15 residues. Germline loops: CDR1 SGHNT, CDR2 YENEEA. Trimming stripped 5 bases from V and 6 bases from J, with 16 bases between. The CDR3 spells CASSPEGIGSGELFF. The DNA of the CDR3 is TGTGCCAGCAGCCCAGAGGGTATTGGTTCCGGGGAGCTGTTTTTT. The full variable domain, rest sourced from reference TRBV11-3 and TRBJ2-2, is EAGVVQSPRYKIIEKKQPVAFWCNPISGHNTLYWYLQNLGQGPELLIRYENEEAVDDSQLPKDRFSAERLKGVDSTLKIQPAELGDSAVYLCASSPEGIGSGELFFGEGSRLTVL.

The chain recombines TRBV20-1 with TRBJ1-1, with 12 bases identical to TRBD1. V trimming: 6 bases; J trimming: 9 bases; junction bases outside the gene matches: 17. Per germline, CDR1 DFQATT and CDR2 SNEGSKA (reference sequence). CDR3 size: 16 residues. The CDR3 spells CSAPEGQGAPHPKAFF. DNA of the CDR3: TGCAGTGCCCCCGAGGGACAGGGGGCGCCTCACCCTAAAGCTTTCTTT.

The chain carries TRBV29-1 and TRBJ2-2, with D possibly being TRBD1 (5 bases). The CDR3 runs to 17 residues. The germline gives CDR1 SQVTM, CDR2 ANQGSEA. V was cut by 1 base and J by 0 bases, with 15 bases left in between. The chain's CDR3 is CSVEGFDRASNTGELFF. DNA for the CDR3: TGCAGCGTTGAAGGATTCGACAGAGCCTCGAACACCGGGGAGCTGTTTTTT.

The chain combines TRBV6-1 with TRBJ1-6; no clear D. This CDR3 region has 14 residues. Trimming removed 4 bases at V and 4 bases at J, with 8 bases between. Germline-derived CDR1 and CDR2 are MNHNS and SASEGT. The CDR3: CASSADRYNSPLHF. As DNA, the CDR3 is TGTGCCAGCAGTGCCGACCGGTATAATTCACCCCTCCACTTT.